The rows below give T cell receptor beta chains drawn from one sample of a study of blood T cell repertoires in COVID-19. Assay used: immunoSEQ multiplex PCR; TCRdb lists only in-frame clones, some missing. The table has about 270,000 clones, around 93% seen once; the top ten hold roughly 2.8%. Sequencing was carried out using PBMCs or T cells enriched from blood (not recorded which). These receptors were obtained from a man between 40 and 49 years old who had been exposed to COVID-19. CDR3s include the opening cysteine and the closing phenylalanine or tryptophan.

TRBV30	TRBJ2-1	CAWSVLVLAGGPEQFF
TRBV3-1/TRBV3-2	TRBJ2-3	CASSLGAGVYSTDTQYF
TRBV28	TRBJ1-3	CASSFLYTIYF
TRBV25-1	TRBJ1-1	CASGGAVNTEAFF
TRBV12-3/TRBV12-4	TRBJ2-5	CASNQQGSPPQYF
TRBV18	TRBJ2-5	CASSDSQETQYF
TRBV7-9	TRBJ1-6	CAFRTGGNSPLHF
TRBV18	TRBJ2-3	CASSLTGSTDTQYF
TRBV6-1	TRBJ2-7	CASSDEGTAFTYEQYF
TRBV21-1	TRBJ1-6	CASSEDRKVRSPLHF
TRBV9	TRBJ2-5	CASSASGWETQYF
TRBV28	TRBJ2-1	CASSKATLAGLGNEQFF
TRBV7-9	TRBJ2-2	CASSPWRGTGELFF
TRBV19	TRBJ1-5	CASSPRDSKQPQHF
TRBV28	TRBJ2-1	CASSFVTSGSREQFF
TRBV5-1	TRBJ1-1	CASSSDRANTEAFF
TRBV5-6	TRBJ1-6	CASSLMILGETPLHF
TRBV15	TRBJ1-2	CATSSLLLRDRAAGYTF
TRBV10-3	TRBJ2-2	CAISGRQGVNTGELFF
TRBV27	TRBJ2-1	CASSLSTTQQGRGDNDQFF
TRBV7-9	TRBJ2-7	CASSLSGTNEVGSDF
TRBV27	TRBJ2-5	CASSLEGETQYF
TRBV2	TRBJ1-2	CASSGQNYGYTF
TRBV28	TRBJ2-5	CASSGNDQETQYF
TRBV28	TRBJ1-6	CASNRGSSPLHF
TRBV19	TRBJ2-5	CASWDRGQETQYF
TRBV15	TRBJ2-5	CATSRVLGETQYF
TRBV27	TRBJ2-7	CASSLIFFGTSSYEQYF
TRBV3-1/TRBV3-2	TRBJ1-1	CASSQDFRTSEGRTEAFF
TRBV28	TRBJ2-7	CASTGGYEQYF
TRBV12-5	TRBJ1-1	CASGLVLDQSPTEAFF
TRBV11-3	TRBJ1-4	CASSLGPYEKLFF
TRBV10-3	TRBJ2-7	CAISDVAGYYEQYF
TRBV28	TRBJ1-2	CASSLQGNYGYTF
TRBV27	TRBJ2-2	CASSKGGRTGELFF
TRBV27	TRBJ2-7	CASSRTSGTYEQYF
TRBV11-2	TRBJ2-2	CADRGLAVRSTGELFF
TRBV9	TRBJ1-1	CASSPRTGLNTEAFF
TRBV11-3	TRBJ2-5	CASSLRTGGQETQYF
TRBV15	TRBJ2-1	CATSRSRGSYNEQFF
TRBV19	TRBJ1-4	CASSWTGGSTNEKLFF
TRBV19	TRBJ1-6	CASRMGDRYNSPLHF